These 21 T cell receptor beta chains originate from one sample sequenced in a study of shared clonotypes between healthy human individuals. Profiled with immunoSEQ multiplex PCR; TCRdb holds only in-frame clones, not every one. The sample records about 2.4 million clones, roughly 93% being singletons. The sample comprised naive CD4+ T cells from PBMCs. Subset: CD45RA+ positively selected. These receptors were taken from a man younger than 35 in good health. Some clones in this sample may be carry-over from other donors' samples.

This clone was seen once. This CDR3 is also generated by other DNA sequences in the sample. The chain carries TRBV4-2 and TRBJ2-3; D is perhaps TRBD2 (6 bases). This CDR3 contains 14 residues. Germline CDR1 LGHNA, CDR2 YNFKEQ. V gave up 1 base and J gave up 1 base, with 6 bases separating them. The CDR3 bases are TGTGCCAGCAGCCAAGGCGGGGGCACAGATACGCAGTATTTT. Protein: CASSQGGGTDTQYF.

Note on this clone: The sample carries other DNA sequences with the same CDR3. The rearrangement uses TRBV5-1 and TRBJ2-5; TRBD1 matches 9 bases. CDR3 length equals 13 residues. Germline loops: CDR1 SGHRS, CDR2 YFSETQ. The trim removed 4 bases at V and 5 bases at J, leaving 3 bases unmatched. The CDR3 DNA reads as TGCGCCAGCAGCGTGACAGGGGGTGAGACCCAGTACTTC. This encodes CASSVTGGETQYF.

The chain joins TRBV10-3 to TRBJ1-1, with a tentative D call TRBD1 (5 bases). The CDR3 consists of 14 residues. The germline CDR1 and CDR2 sequences are ENHRY and SYGVKD. V was shortened by 8 bases and J by 0 bases, with 13 bases between the two germline ends. In nucleotides, the CDR3 is TGTGCCATCCCCCGGGGGATCATGAACACTGAAGCTTTCTTT. Its protein product is CAIPRGIMNTEAFF.

This clone is a singleton in its sample. V and J are TRBV28 and TRBJ2-3, with TRBD2 identical over 11 bases. Germline trimming cut 8 bases from V and 3 bases from J; bases unmatched to any gene: 10. The CDR3 extends over 16 amino acids. The germline V gene encodes CDR1 MDHEN and CDR2 SYDVKM. Written as DNA, the CDR3 is TGTGCCAGCGTAGGTCTAGCGGGAGGAGGTACAGATACGCAGTATTTT. Translation: CASVGLAGGGTDTQYF.

The V gene is TRBV6-5, the J gene TRBJ1-1; 12 bases fit TRBD1. The germline CDR1 and CDR2 sequences are MNHEY and SVGAGI. The CDR3 covers 15 residues. The ends lost 2 bases at V and 7 bases at J; junction bases unmatched: 5. CDR3 sequence reads: CASSYGTGGSDEAFF. The CDR3 bases are TGTGCCAGCAGTTACGGGACAGGGGGCAGCGATGAAGCTTTCTTT.

The CDR3 DNA follows: TGCAGCGTTTGCGGGCTAGCGGGAGGGCCGTGTATGGGAGAGCAGTACTTC. This gives the protein CSVCGLAGGPCMGEQYF. The rearrangement joins TRBV29-1 to TRBJ2-7; 12 bases agree with TRBD2. The CDR3 runs 17 residues. Looked up from germline, CDR1 is SQVTM and CDR2 is ANQGSEA. The V segment lost 5 bases and the J segment 7 bases; nucleotides outside the gene matches: 18.

V and J are TRBV5-1 and TRBJ2-7; 8 nucleotides match TRBD1. Losses at the gene ends were 3 bases for V and 6 bases for J; bases not matched to a gene: 11. This CDR3 region has 15 residues. Per the germline V gene, CDR1 is SGHRS and CDR2 is YFSETQ. As DNA, the CDR3 is TGCGCCAGCAGCTCCCCCACGACAGGGGTGTTCGAGCAGTACTTC. Its protein is CASSSPTTGVFEQYF. Full variable domain (outside the CDR3, taken from reference TRBV5-1 and TRBJ2-7): KAGVTQTPRYLIKTRGQQVTLSCSPISGHRSVSWYQQTPGQGLQFLFEYFSETQRNKGNFPGRFSGRQFSNSRSEMNVSTLELGDSALYLCASSSPTTGVFEQYFGPGTRLTVT.

The chain carries TRBV15 and TRBJ2-7; D not resolved. The CDR3 extends over 15 amino acids. V was pared by 0 bases and J by 9 bases, with 18 bases between. Germline CDR1 reads LNHNV; CDR2 reads YYDKDF (reference sequence). CDR3 nucleotides: TGTGCCACCAGCAGAGATTTCGCGGCCCCAGGTAGGCAGTACTTC. Protein product: CATSRDFAAPGRQYF.

The chain joins TRBV14 to TRBJ2-7, with D maybe TRBD2 (6 bases). CDR3 size: 16 residues. From germline, CDR1 is SGHDN and CDR2 FVKESK. V was clipped by 5 bases and J by 2 bases, with 19 bases between them. The CDR3 nucleotides read TGTGCCAGCAGCACGCTACTAGCCGTCCCGCCCTACGAGCAGTACTTC. Translating it yields CASSTLLAVPPYEQYF.

V usage is TRBV28 and J usage is TRBJ2-7, with 10 bases that match TRBD2. The CDR3 spans 15 residues. V shed 3 bases, J shed 2 bases, and the junction held 4 bases outside the gene matches. Germline lookup yields CDR1 MDHEN and CDR2 SYDVKM. Written as DNA, the CDR3 is TGTGCCAGCAGTTTCAAAGCGGGAGGGCCCTACGAGCAGTACTTC. Protein sequence: CASSFKAGGPYEQYF.

The V call is TRBV7-2, the J call TRBJ1-2, with 7 nucleotides matching TRBD1. The CDR3 is 14 residues long. Unmatched junction bases numbered 13, after V lost 1 base and J lost 14 bases. The V gene's germline CDR1 is SGHTA and CDR2 FQGNSA. The CDR3: CASSLGGLGQENTF. The CDR3 coding sequence is TGTGCCAGCAGCTTAGGGGGGCTAGGACAGGAGAATACCTTC.

The chain joins TRBV5-6 to TRBJ1-3; D is uncertain. The CDR3 runs 16 residues. The ends were cut back, 0 bases at V and 0 bases at J, with 10 bases in the middle. CDR1 and CDR2 from the germline V gene are SGHDT and YYEEEE. CDR3 amino acids: CASSLGLPSSGNTIYF. Here the CDR3 DNA reads TGTGCCAGCAGCTTGGGACTGCCCAGCTCTGGAAACACCATATATTTT.

This clone is a singleton in its sample. The CDR3 reads CASSPNGNEQYF. The CDR3 bases are TGTGCCAGCTCACCAAATGGAAACGAGCAGTACTTC. This chain joins TRBV18 and TRBJ2-7; no clear D gene. This CDR3 region has 12 residues. Between the trimmed V and J ends, which lost 2 bases and 5 bases, there was a span of 7 bases. Germline CDR1 reads KGHSH; CDR2 reads LQKENI.

The table lists this clone with a count of one. This chain joins TRBV5-1 and TRBJ2-1, with 9 bases fitting TRBD2. After removal of 0 bases from V and 4 bases from J, the junction contained 5 bases not matched to a gene. Germline assignment: CDR1 SGHRS and CDR2 YFSETQ. The CDR3 contains 16 residues. In DNA, the CDR3 is TGCGCCAGCAGCTTGGCGAGCGGGAGGCCGTACAATGAGCAGTTCTTC. Residues: CASSLASGRPYNEQFF.

The chain employs TRBV10-2 and TRBJ1-2, with TRBD1 identical over 8 bases. V dropped 6 bases and J dropped 5; count of bases not matched to a gene: 8. The germline V gene has CDR1 WSHSY and CDR2 SAAADI. This CDR3 is 14 amino acids long. The CDR3 sequence: CASRGTGWNYGYTF. Here the CDR3 DNA reads TGCGCCAGCAGGGGGACAGGCTGGAATTATGGCTACACCTTC.

This chain connects TRBV18 to TRBJ2-7; possibly TRBD2 for D (6 bases). CDR1 is KGHSH, CDR2 LQKENI, per germline. Trimming pared 2 bases from V and 1 base from J, leaving 15 bases between. This CDR3 region has 16 residues. This CDR3 reads CASSPVHPGGSYEQYF. The DNA for the CDR3 is TGTGCCAGCTCACCAGTGCACCCCGGGGGATCCTACGAGCAGTACTTC. Complete variable domain (other parts from reference TRBV18 and TRBJ2-7): NAGVMQNPRHLVRRRGQEARLRCSPMKGHSHVYWYRQLPEEGLKFMVYLQKENIIDESGMPKERFSAEFPKEGPSILRIQQVVRGDSAAYFCASSPVHPGGSYEQYFGPGTRLTVT.

The V gene is TRBV14, the J gene TRBJ2-3; tentatively, D is TRBD2 (5 bases). Trimming took 5 bases from V and 2 from J, leaving 14 bases between them. The germline V gene has CDR1 SGHDN and CDR2 FVKESK. This CDR3 contains 15 residues. The CDR3 protein is CASSRRRPSTDTQYF. The CDR3 bases are TGTGCCAGCAGCAGGCGGAGGCCCTCCACAGATACGCAGTATTTT.

V and J are TRBV5-1 and TRBJ2-5; 7 nucleotides align to TRBD2. The J call may be in error: the DNA end matches TRBJ2-7 better. The CDR3 runs to 15 residues. Germline V gene data show CDR1 as SGHRS and CDR2 as YFSETQ. The CDR3 protein is CASRPVGGRQYEQYF. Here the CDR3 DNA reads TGCGCCAGCAGACCTGTGGGCGGGAGACAATACGAGCAGTACTTC.

J is TRBJ2-5 and V is TRBV28; a possible D gene is TRBD1 (6 bases). V gave up 7 bases and J gave up 2 bases, with 14 bases separating them. The germline gives CDR1 MDHEN, CDR2 SYDVKM. The CDR3 is made up of 14 amino acids. Here the CDR3 reads CASKRTALQETQYF. CDR3 DNA: TGTGCCAGCAAGAGGACAGCCCTTCAAGAGACCCAGTACTTC.

The chain uses TRBV5-8 and TRBJ2-5; D call uncertain. Per the germline V gene, CDR1 is SGHTS and CDR2 is YDEGEE. There are 14 residues in the CDR3. The V gene lost 1 base and the J gene lost 7 bases, with 14 bases spanning the gap. This chain's CDR3 is CASSLSPQTMTQYF. For the CDR3, the DNA is TGTGCCAGCAGCTTGTCCCCGCAAACTATGACCCAGTACTTC.

The chain combines TRBV6-4 with TRBJ2-6; no clear D. Germline CDR1 is MRHNA and CDR2 is SNTAGT. The germline V and J ends were trimmed by 5 bases and 2 bases, with 13 bases remaining between them. The CDR3 covers 16 residues. CDR3 protein: CASSPTLLTGANVLTF. The DNA of the CDR3 is TGTGCCAGCAGTCCAACCTTGCTGACTGGGGCCAACGTCCTGACTTTC.